This T cell receptor beta chain was recorded in a study of cytomegalovirus exposure and HLA in healthy donors. Study-wide results and caveats: Researchers catalogued about 150 TCR beta chains as cytomegalovirus-associated.

Germline V lookup: CDR1 MDHEN, CDR2 SYDVKM. V gave up 3 bases and J gave up 6 bases; unmatched junction bases: 14. The CDR3 contains 17 residues. PCR amplification relied on 60 Vbeta primers (plus 13 Jbeta primers). Some clones are missing from TCRdb's copy, which holds only in-frame ones; the method was immunoSEQ multiplex PCR. Its table lists 60,000 to 70,000 clones. About this clone itself: Its antigen is undetermined.

The material sequenced was PBMCs. The receptor comes from a man younger than 45 in good health and CMV-seropositive. The chain carries TRBV28 and TRBJ1-5, with 7 positions matching TRBD1. Here the CDR3 reads CASSFPGEGGGAQPQHF. Here the CDR3 DNA reads TGTGCCAGCAGTTTCCCTGGAGAAGGAGGGGGCGCTCAGCCCCAGCATTTT.